Listed here is a single TCR beta chain. Assay: immunoSEQ multiplex PCR; the TCRdb copy retains only in-frame clones and omits some. The sample holds around 99,000 clones, roughly 84% seen once. CDR1 SGHVS and CDR2 FNYEAQ come from the germline V gene. Trimming left V 2 bases short and J 8 bases short, with 13 bases between. CDR3 size: 15 residues. The data are from a study of blood T cell repertoires in COVID-19. The TCR was taken from a woman between 50 and 59 years old with acute or convalescent COVID-19. The rearrangement links TRBV7-6 to TRBJ1-6; tentatively, D is TRBD1 (5 bases). Sequenced: peripheral blood. CDR3 region: CASSLYPGRDSPLHF. In nucleotides, the CDR3 is TGTGCCAGCAGCTTATACCCAGGGAGGGATTCACCCCTCCACTTT.